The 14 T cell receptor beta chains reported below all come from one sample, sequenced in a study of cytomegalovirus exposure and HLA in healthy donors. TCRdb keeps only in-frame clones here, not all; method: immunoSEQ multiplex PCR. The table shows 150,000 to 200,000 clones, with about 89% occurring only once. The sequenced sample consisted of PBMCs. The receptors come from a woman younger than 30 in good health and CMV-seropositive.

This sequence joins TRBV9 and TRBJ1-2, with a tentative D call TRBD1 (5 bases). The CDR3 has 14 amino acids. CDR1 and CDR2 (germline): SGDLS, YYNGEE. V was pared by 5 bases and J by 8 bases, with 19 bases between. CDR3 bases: TGTGCCAGCAGGGAAGACAGACGCCTCTTCGGCTACACCTTC. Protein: CASREDRRLFGYTF.

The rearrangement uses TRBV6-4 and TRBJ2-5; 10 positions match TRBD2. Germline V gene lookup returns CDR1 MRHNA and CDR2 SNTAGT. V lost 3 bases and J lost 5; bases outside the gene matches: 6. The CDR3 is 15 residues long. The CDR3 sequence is CASSESSGSGETQYF. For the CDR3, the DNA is TGTGCCAGCAGTGAATCTAGCGGGAGTGGGGAGACCCAGTACTTC.

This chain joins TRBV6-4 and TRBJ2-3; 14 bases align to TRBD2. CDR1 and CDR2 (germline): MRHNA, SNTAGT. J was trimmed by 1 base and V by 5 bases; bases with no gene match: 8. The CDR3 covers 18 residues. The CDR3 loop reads CASSPTSGGAGGTDTQYF. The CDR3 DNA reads TGTGCCAGCAGTCCGACTAGCGGGGGGGCTGGTGGCACAGATACGCAGTATTTT.

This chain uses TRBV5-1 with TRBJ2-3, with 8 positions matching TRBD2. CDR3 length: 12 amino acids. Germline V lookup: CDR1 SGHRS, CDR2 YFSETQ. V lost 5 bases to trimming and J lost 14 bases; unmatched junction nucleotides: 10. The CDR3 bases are TGCGCCAGCAGTCATAGCGGGGCCTTGGGGTATTTT. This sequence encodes CASSHSGALGYF.

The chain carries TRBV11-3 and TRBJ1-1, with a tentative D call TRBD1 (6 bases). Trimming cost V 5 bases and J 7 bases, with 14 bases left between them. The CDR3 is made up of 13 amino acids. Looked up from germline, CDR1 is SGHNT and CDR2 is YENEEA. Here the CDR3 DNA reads TGTGCCAGCAGCCGTGCGGGGGCCGGTGAAGCTTTCTTT. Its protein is CASSRAGAGEAFF.

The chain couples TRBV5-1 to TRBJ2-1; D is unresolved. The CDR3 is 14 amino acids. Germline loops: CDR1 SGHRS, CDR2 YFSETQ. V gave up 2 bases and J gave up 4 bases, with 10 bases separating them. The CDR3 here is CASSLVSEYNEQFF. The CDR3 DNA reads TGCGCCAGCAGCTTAGTATCAGAATACAATGAGCAGTTCTTC.

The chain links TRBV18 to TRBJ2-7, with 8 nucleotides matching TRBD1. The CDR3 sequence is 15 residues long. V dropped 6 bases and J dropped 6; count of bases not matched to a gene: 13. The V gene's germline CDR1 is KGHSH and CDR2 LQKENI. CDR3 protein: CASSPQDRARAEQYF. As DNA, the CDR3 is TGTGCCAGCTCCCCCCAGGACAGGGCCCGAGCCGAGCAGTACTTC.

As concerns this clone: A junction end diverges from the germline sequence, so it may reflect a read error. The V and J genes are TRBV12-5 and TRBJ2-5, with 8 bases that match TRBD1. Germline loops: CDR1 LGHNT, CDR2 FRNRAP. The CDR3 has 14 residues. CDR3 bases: TGTGCTAGTGGTTTGGAGACAGGGGTGGAGACCCAGAACTTC. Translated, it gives CASGLETGVETQNF.

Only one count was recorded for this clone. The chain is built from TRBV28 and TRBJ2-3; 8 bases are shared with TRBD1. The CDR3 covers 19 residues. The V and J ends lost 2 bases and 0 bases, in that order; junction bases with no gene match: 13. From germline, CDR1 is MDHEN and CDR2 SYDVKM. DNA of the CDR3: TGTGCCAGCAGTTTACTCCTCCGTCGACAGGGGTCTAGCACAGATACGCAGTATTTT. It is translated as CASSLLLRRQGSSTDTQYF. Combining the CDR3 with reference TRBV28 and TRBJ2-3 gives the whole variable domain DVKVTQSSRYLVKRTGEKVFLECVQDMDHENMFWYRQDPGLGLRLIYFSYDVKMKEKGDIPEGYSVSREKKERFSLILESASTNQTSMYLCASSLLLRRQGSSTDTQYFGPGTRLTVL.

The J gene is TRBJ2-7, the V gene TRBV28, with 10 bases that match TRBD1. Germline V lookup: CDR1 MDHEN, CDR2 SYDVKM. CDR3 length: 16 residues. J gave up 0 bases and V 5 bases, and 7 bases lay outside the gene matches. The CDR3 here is CASSGPGTGVSYEQYF. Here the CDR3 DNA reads TGTGCCAGCAGTGGACCTGGGACAGGGGTCTCCTACGAGCAGTACTTC.

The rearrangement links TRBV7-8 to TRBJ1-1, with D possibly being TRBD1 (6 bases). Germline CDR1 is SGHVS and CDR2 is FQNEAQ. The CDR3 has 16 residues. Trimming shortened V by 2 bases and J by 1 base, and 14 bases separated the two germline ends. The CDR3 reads CASSLTPGQPNTEAFF. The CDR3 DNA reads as TGTGCCAGCAGCTTAACTCCGGGACAACCGAACACTGAAGCTTTCTTT.

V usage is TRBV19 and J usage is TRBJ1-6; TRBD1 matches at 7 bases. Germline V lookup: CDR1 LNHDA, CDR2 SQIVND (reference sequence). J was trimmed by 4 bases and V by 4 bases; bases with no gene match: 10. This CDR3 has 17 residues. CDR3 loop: CASSTRTGPTYNSPLHF. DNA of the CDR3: TGTGCCAGTAGTACCAGGACAGGCCCCACGTATAATTCACCCCTCCACTTT.

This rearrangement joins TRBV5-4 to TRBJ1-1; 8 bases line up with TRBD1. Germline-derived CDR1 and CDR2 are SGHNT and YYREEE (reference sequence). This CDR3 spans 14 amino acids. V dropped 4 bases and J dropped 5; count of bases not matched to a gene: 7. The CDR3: CASSPTGVGTEAFF. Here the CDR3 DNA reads TGTGCCAGCAGCCCGACAGGGGTGGGAACTGAAGCTTTCTTT.

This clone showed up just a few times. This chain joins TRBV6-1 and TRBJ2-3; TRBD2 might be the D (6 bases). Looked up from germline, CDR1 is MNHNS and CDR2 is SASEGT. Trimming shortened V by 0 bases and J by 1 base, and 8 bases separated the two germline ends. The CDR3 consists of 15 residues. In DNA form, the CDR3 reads TGTGCCAGCAGTGAAGCGATAGCGGGCACAGATACGCAGTATTTT. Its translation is CASSEAIAGTDTQYF.